This T cell receptor beta chain derives from a study of shared clonotypes between healthy human individuals. Study observations and caveats: The study sampled only blood, and tissue repertoires likely differ.

This CDR3 spans 16 amino acids. V lost 4 bases and J 3 bases, leaving 19 bases between the germline ends. The V gene's germline CDR1 is SGHDN and CDR2 FVKESK. As concerns this clone: Its antigen is as yet unknown.

Naive CD8 isolation took CD45RO-negative cells positively selected for CCR7 and excluded terminally differentiated effector memory CD45RA+ cells. TCRdb keeps only in-frame clones here, not all; method: immunoSEQ multiplex PCR. Of roughly 650,000 clones in the sample, approximately 96% are singletons; the top ten hold less than 0.13%. This receptor was identified in a woman aged 30 to 39 in good health. Material for sequencing was naive CD8+ T cells sorted from blood. The chain couples TRBV14 to TRBJ2-7; tentatively, D is TRBD1 or TRBD2 (5 bases each). The CDR3: CASSPSFGALGYEQYF. CDR3 in DNA: TGTGCCAGCAGCCCATCTTTCGGGGCGCTGGGCTACGAGCAGTACTTC.